What follows are 21 T cell receptor beta chains derived from one specimen sequenced in a study of cytomegalovirus exposure and HLA in healthy donors. Use of 60 Vbeta and 13 Jbeta primers characterized the PCR. TCRdb's copy holds only in-frame clones and misses some; the assay was immunoSEQ multiplex PCR. The sample lists some 110,000 clones; about 78% were seen once. The sequenced sample consisted of PBMCs. All receptors derive from a man aged 30 to 45 in good health and CMV-seronegative.

V and J are TRBV7-9 and TRBJ2-2; 8 bases agree with TRBD1. After removal of 5 bases from V and 5 bases from J, the junction contained 10 bases not matched to a gene. The CDR3 sequence is 16 residues long. Germline loops: CDR1 SEHNR, CDR2 FQNEAQ (reference sequence). The CDR3 reads CASSPWDRTGTGELFF. The CDR3 nucleotides are TGTGCCAGCAGCCCATGGGATCGGACAGGGACCGGGGAGCTGTTTTTT.

This clone was observed a few times. The chain recombines TRBV5-1 with TRBJ2-1; D may be TRBD1 (6 bases). Germline-derived CDR1 and CDR2 are SGHRS and YFSETQ. V was cut by 0 bases and J by 8 bases, with 15 bases left in between. The CDR3 covers 15 residues. The CDR3 DNA reads TGCGCCAGCAGCTTGGTGGCAGGGGAGATCTATGAGCAGTTCTTC. Protein: CASSLVAGEIYEQFF.

V usage is TRBV9 and J usage is TRBJ1-2; tentatively, D is TRBD1 (6 bases). CDR3 length: 13 amino acids. V dropped 1 base and J dropped 2 bases, with 6 bases sitting between them. Germline values: CDR1 SGDLS, CDR2 YYNGEE. This chain's CDR3 is CASSVQGNYGYTF. Here the CDR3 DNA reads TGTGCCAGCAGCGTACAGGGGAACTATGGCTACACCTTC.

This chain connects TRBV19 to TRBJ2-2; 10 bases line up with TRBD2. CDR3 length: 18 residues. Unmatched junction bases numbered 12, after V lost 4 bases and J lost 4 bases. Germline assignment: CDR1 LNHDA and CDR2 SQIVND (reference sequence). CDR3 bases: TGTGCCAGTAGTACCCAGACTAGCGGGTACATCTTCACCGGGGAGCTGTTTTTT. Encoded protein: CASSTQTSGYIFTGELFF.

The rearrangement links TRBV28 to TRBJ1-1, with 9 positions matching TRBD1. Per the germline V gene, CDR1 is MDHEN and CDR2 is SYDVKM. The CDR3 extends over 15 amino acids. J lost 8 bases, V lost 6 bases, and 13 bases had no gene match. In DNA, the CDR3 is TGTGCCAGCAGCTTCCCGGACAGGGGTGGAATAGAAGCTTTCTTT. Its translation: CASSFPDRGGIEAFF.

This clone was recorded only once. The chain employs TRBV5-4 and TRBJ2-3; D is unclear. The CDR3 spans 15 residues. V lost 0 bases and J 1 base, leaving 9 bases between the germline ends. Germline loops: CDR1 SGHNT, CDR2 YYREEE (reference sequence). CDR3 in amino acids: CASSLEPSRTDTQYF. CDR3 DNA sequence: TGTGCCAGCAGCTTGGAGCCGTCCCGCACAGATACGCAGTATTTT.

The chain couples TRBV6-1 to TRBJ2-7, with D perhaps TRBD2 (5 bases). V lost 11 bases and J 2 bases, leaving 16 bases between the germline ends. From germline, CDR1 is MNHNS and CDR2 SASEGT. The CDR3 is 13 amino acids. The CDR3 bases are TGTGCCTCCAAAGGAGGTGGCACCTACGAGCAGTACTTC. Its protein is CASKGGGTYEQYF.

This rearrangement joins TRBV28 to TRBJ2-4, with D possibly being TRBD1 (5 bases). Germline loops: CDR1 MDHEN, CDR2 SYDVKM. The V end was cut by 5 bases, the J end by 5 bases, with 13 bases between. The CDR3 length is 14 residues. The CDR3 bases are TGTGCCAGCAGTCCCCCCTCAGGGCAAAACATTCAGTACTTC. This gives the protein CASSPPSGQNIQYF.

This chain joins TRBV4-3 and TRBJ2-1; D gene ambiguous. The ends were cut back, 0 bases at V and 10 bases at J, with 7 bases in the middle. This CDR3 has 12 amino acids. Germline V lookup: CDR1 LGHNA, CDR2 YSLEER. As DNA, the CDR3 is TGCGCCAGCAGCCAAGATGAGGCGGAGCAGTTCTTC. Translation: CASSQDEAEQFF.

The chain links TRBV30 to TRBJ2-3; TRBD2 agrees at 8 bases. Germline CDR1 and CDR2: GTSNPN and SVGIG (reference sequence). The junction had 9 bases not matched to a gene; V was cut back by 5 bases and J by 2 bases. This CDR3 is built from 15 residues. CDR3 nucleotides: TGTGCCTGGGGGATAGCGGGGTCCTTCACAGATACGCAGTATTTT. It encodes CAWGIAGSFTDTQYF.

The rearrangement joins TRBV7-9 to TRBJ1-3, with a tentative D call TRBD1 (5 bases). Trimming stripped 5 bases from V and 2 bases from J, with 10 bases between. Germline V lookup: CDR1 SEHNR, CDR2 FQNEAQ (reference sequence). The CDR3 contains 14 residues. The CDR3 region is CASSNRRAGNTIYF. Written as DNA, the CDR3 is TGTGCCAGCAGCAACAGGAGGGCTGGAAACACCATATATTTT.

The V gene is TRBV7-9, the J gene TRBJ2-1; tentatively, D is TRBD1 (6 bases). V was clipped by 6 bases and J by 2 bases, with 14 bases between them. CDR1 is SEHNR, CDR2 FQNEAQ, per germline (reference sequence). The CDR3 length is 15 residues. The DNA of the CDR3 is TGTGCCAGCAGTGACACAGGGAATCCCTACAATGAGCAGTTCTTC. Amino acids: CASSDTGNPYNEQFF. Filled out from reference TRBV7-9 and TRBJ2-1, the complete variable domain reads DTGVSQNPRHKITKRGQNVTFRCDPISEHNRLYWYRQTLGQGPEFLTYFQNEAQLEKSRLLSDRFSAERPKGSFSTLEIQRTEQGDSAMYLCASSDTGNPYNEQFFGPGTRLTVL.

The chain has TRBV5-6 and TRBJ2-7, with D maybe TRBD1 (6 bases). The CDR3 consists of 14 residues. Trimming removed 0 bases from V and 6 bases from J, with 13 bases in between. The germline V gene encodes CDR1 SGHDT and CDR2 YYEEEE. CDR3 DNA: TGTGCCAGCAGCTTGGAGTGGGGGCCCGGCGAGCAGTACTTC. Amino acid sequence: CASSLEWGPGEQYF.

Only a few counts were recorded for this clone. The chain combines TRBV25-1 with TRBJ1-1, with D maybe TRBD1 (6 bases). The germline gives CDR1 MGHDK, CDR2 SYGVNS. This CDR3 has 15 residues. Trimming took 8 bases from V and 11 from J, leaving 27 bases between them. CDR3 amino acids: CASRSSKQGKIKAFF. CDR3 DNA: TGTGCCAGCCGTTCATCCAAGCAGGGGAAGATTAAGGCTTTCTTT.

V gene TRBV7-2 combines with J gene TRBJ2-5, with D perhaps TRBD2 (5 bases). This CDR3 region has 15 residues. Germline V gene data show CDR1 as SGHTA and CDR2 as FQGNSA. Deletions cut 4 bases from V and 5 bases from J, with 17 bases between. The CDR3 region has the DNA TGTGCCAGCAGCTACGGACTCTTTCTGGGGGAGACCCAGTACTTC. Translating it yields CASSYGLFLGETQYF.

The J gene is TRBJ1-1, the V gene TRBV2; maybe TRBD1 (6 bases). CDR1 is SNHLY and CDR2 is FYNNEI in the germline V gene. The CDR3 has 12 residues. V dropped 7 bases and J dropped 3 bases, with 9 bases sitting between them. The CDR3 DNA is TGTGCCAGCACGAGACAGGACACTGAAGCTTTCTTT. It translates to CASTRQDTEAFF.

This clone has more than one count but fewer than ten. CDR3 in DNA: TGTGCCAGCAGTCCTGCGAAGGGGAGGTTGTACTTC. Residues: CASSPAKGRLYF. The chain links TRBV28 to TRBJ2-4, with a possible D match to TRBD2 (6 bases). The CDR3 loop spans 12 amino acids. Germline CDR1 MDHEN, CDR2 SYDVKM. V was cut by 5 bases and J by 15 bases, with 17 bases left in between.

The chain links TRBV28 to TRBJ1-1; 11 bases fit TRBD1. Germline trimming cut 6 bases from V and 11 bases from J; bases unmatched to any gene: 8. The germline CDR1 and CDR2 sequences are MDHEN and SYDVKM. The CDR3 spans 13 residues. In DNA, the CDR3 is TGTGCCAGCAGCCAAGGGACAGGGGGTTTCGCTTTCTTT. Translated, it gives CASSQGTGGFAFF.

The gene calls are TRBV6-6 and TRBJ2-3; maybe TRBD2 (6 bases). The V end lost 6 bases, the J end lost 11 bases, and 12 bases lay between the germline ends. The germline CDR1 and CDR2 sequences are MNHNY and SVGAGI (reference sequence). The CDR3 runs to 11 residues. As DNA, the CDR3 is TGTGCCAGCAGAACCGGGACTCAGCAGTATTTT. This codes for CASRTGTQQYF.

The rearrangement joins TRBV7-2 to TRBJ2-5, with TRBD1 matching over 7 bases. With V trimmed by 5 bases and J by 4 bases, 4 bases remained unmatched. The CDR3 spans 13 residues. Germline V gene sequence: CDR1 SGHTA, CDR2 FQGNSA. The CDR3 here is CASSRTGGETQYF. CDR3 nucleotide sequence: TGTGCCAGCAGCCGGACAGGAGGAGAGACCCAGTACTTC.

In the case of this clone: Mismatch with germline at one junction end may stem from a read error. The chain carries TRBV29-1 and TRBJ2-7; TRBD2 matches 10 bases. CDR3 size: 12 residues. Germline V gene sequence: CDR1 SQVTM, CDR2 ANQGSEA. CDR3: CSVATSGNERYF. The CDR3 DNA is TGCAGCGTTGCTACTAGCGGGAACGAGCGGTACTTC.